This record looks at one T cell receptor beta chain sequence and its context. What it binds is not known. The data belong to a study of beta chain features in type 1 diabetes. Whole-study findings and limits: Moderate but significant shortening of TCRB CDR3s was recorded in all four CD4+ subsets from Type 1 diabetes patients.

Sequenced material consisted of expressed TCRB transcripts (all of the isolated RNA was reverse transcribed). TCRdb keeps only in-frame clones here, not all; method: immunoSEQ multiplex PCR. The table records some 170,000 clones, 63% of them present only once. The sequencing sample was made of naive CD4+ T cells from blood. This clonotype was sampled from a man aged 30 to 39 with type 1 diabetes.

The CDR3: CSGSTGPLLRTEAFF. DNA for the CDR3: TGCAGCGGGTCGACAGGGCCCCTTTTGAGGACTGAAGCTTTCTTT. The chain links TRBV29-1 to TRBJ1-1, with 7 bases identical to TRBD1. V was pared by 7 bases and J by 5 bases, with 16 bases of the junction left unmatched. The CDR3 is 15 residues long. The germline gives CDR1 SQVTM, CDR2 ANQGSEA.